This note documents a single T cell receptor beta chain sequence. The same CDR3 can be traced to other DNA sequences in this sample. These data belong to a study of shared clonotypes between healthy human individuals. The deep-level immunoSEQ assay was used. Data came from immunoSEQ multiplex PCR; TCRdb stores just in-frame clones and leaves some out. The sample shows about 2.5 million clones, around 92% of them seen only once. This clonotype was sampled from a man between 18 and 35 years old in good health. Some clones in this sample may be carry-over from other donors' samples. Sequenced sample: naive CD4+ T cells from PBMCs. Subset of the sample: CD45RA+ positively selected.

This CDR3 is CATTGPNTEAFF. In nucleotides, the CDR3 is TGTGCCACTACGGGTCCAAACACTGAAGCTTTCTTT. The V call is TRBV28, the J call TRBJ1-1; no definite D call. V was cut by 10 bases and J by 2 bases, with 11 bases left in between. This CDR3 has 12 amino acids. Germline values: CDR1 MDHEN, CDR2 SYDVKM.